A single sample is the source of the 19 T cell receptor beta chains below, sequenced in a study of identical twins. TCRdb re-analysed the 5' RACE reads in MiXCR, keeping a single row per CDR3 protein. Seen here are about 920,000 distinct CDR3 sequences, over 9% observed once, and the top ten hold 1.5% to 2%. In addition, the sample was reused for a study of yellow fever vaccine responses in identical twins.

Sequenced sample: PBMCs. The receptor source for this set is a woman between 18 and 29 years old in good health.

V is TRBV12-3 or TRBV12-4 and J is TRBJ2-1; D is undetermined. V was shortened by 4 bases and J by 12 bases, with 13 bases between the two germline ends. CDR3 size: 12 residues. CDR3 sequence (DNA): TGTGCCAGCAGTTCAGCCGTAGCCGGGCAGTTCTTC. Translating gives CASSSAVAGQFF.

This clonotype was counted a few times. The gene calls are TRBV20-1 and TRBJ2-7; no clear D. The CDR3 covers 11 residues. The germline V gene has CDR1 DFQATT and CDR2 SNEGSKA (reference sequence). The ends were cut back, 1 base at V and 6 bases at J, with 7 bases in the middle. In DNA, the CDR3 is TGCAGTGCTAGAGCTGGCAGCGAGCAGTACTTC. It encodes CSARAGSEQYF.

The table lists this clonotype with a few counts. The chain links TRBV6-6 to TRBJ1-1; D gene unclear. The CDR3 extends over 12 amino acids. Trimming took 5 bases from V and 10 from J, leaving 14 bases between them. From germline, CDR1 is MNHNY and CDR2 SVGAGI (reference sequence). The DNA for the CDR3 is TGTGCCAGCAGTCCGGACTCTCTGGGAGCTTTCTTT. Its translation is CASSPDSLGAFF.

This clonotype was found a few times. This chain's CDR3 is CASSPPLAGAENEQFF. The CDR3 DNA is TGTGCCAGCAGCCCGCCACTAGCGGGAGCCGAGAATGAGCAGTTCTTC. The chain carries TRBV5-4 and TRBJ2-1; 11 bases match TRBD2. Germline V gives CDR1 SGHNT, CDR2 YYREEE (reference sequence). Trimming removed 4 bases from V and 7 bases from J; junction bases left unmatched: 10. The CDR3 covers 16 residues. The variable domain in full, completed from reference TRBV5-4 and TRBJ2-1, reads ETGVTQSPTHLIKTRGQQVTLRCSSQSGHNTVSWYQQALGQGPQFIFQYYREEENGRGNFPPRFSGLQFPNYSSELNVNALELDDSALYLCASSPPLAGAENEQFFGPGTRLTVL.

This clonotype came up many times. V gene TRBV5-1 combines with J gene TRBJ1-1; D is unclear. The germline V gene encodes CDR1 SGHRS and CDR2 YFSETQ. The CDR3 is made up of 15 amino acids. V was shortened by 3 bases and J by 1 base, with 13 bases between the two germline ends. The CDR3 DNA is TGCGCCAGCAGCTCAACCACCCGGCAGAACACTGAAGCTTTCTTT. Its protein product is CASSSTTRQNTEAFF.

This clonotype was observed a handful of times. The V call is TRBV7-2, the J call TRBJ1-6; D gene uncertain. The CDR3 extends over 13 amino acids. Germline values: CDR1 SGHTA, CDR2 FQGNSA. Trimming pared 5 bases from V and 12 bases from J, leaving 14 bases between. The DNA of the CDR3 is TGTGCCAGCAGCATGAAAGGACCATTACCCCTCCACTTT. It encodes CASSMKGPLPLHF.

The gene calls are TRBV9 and TRBJ2-1; D uncertain. CDR1 is SGDLS and CDR2 is YYNGEE in the germline V gene. The length of the CDR3 is 12 residues. Trimming shortened V by 3 bases and J by 3 bases, and 4 bases separated the two germline ends. Here the CDR3 DNA reads TGTGCCAGCAGCGCATACTACAATGAGCAGTTCTTC. This gives the protein CASSAYYNEQFF.

This clonotype was seen repeatedly, ten times or more. V usage is TRBV25-1 and J usage is TRBJ2-7; tentatively, D is TRBD2 (7 bases). In germline, CDR1 is MGHDK, CDR2 SYGVNS. This CDR3 contains 13 residues. V was clipped by 5 bases and J by 4 bases, with 12 bases between them. The CDR3: CASSYGGRYEQYF. The CDR3 bases are TGTGCCAGCAGTTACGGGGGGCGGTACGAGCAGTACTTC.

This clonotype was observed at least ten times. The chain uses TRBV6-6 and TRBJ2-1; D unresolved. The CDR3 is made up of 11 amino acids. Germline CDR1 reads MNHNY; CDR2 reads SVGAGI (reference sequence). Trimming took off 7 bases at V and 4 bases at J, with 5 bases between the two ends. The DNA of the CDR3 is TGTGCCAGCACGGATTACAATGAGCAGTTCTTC. Its protein product is CASTDYNEQFF.

This clonotype was counted many times. The gene calls are TRBV5-1 and TRBJ1-1; 7 nucleotides align to TRBD1. The CDR3 extends over 18 amino acids. Germline CDR1 and CDR2: SGHRS and YFSETQ. V lost 9 bases, J lost 0 bases, and 20 bases stayed unmatched. The CDR3 DNA reads TGCGCCACGTCCGGTGGGGGGGTAGAGGACAGGTTGAACACTGAAGCTTTCTTT. Residues: CATSGGGVEDRLNTEAFF. Variable domain in full (rest from reference TRBV5-1 and TRBJ1-1): KAGVTQTPRYLIKTRGQQVTLSCSPISGHRSVSWYQQTPGQGLQFLFEYFSETQRNKGNFPGRFSGRQFSNSRSEMNVSTLELGDSALYLCATSGGGVEDRLNTEAFFGQGTRLTVV.

The chain uses TRBV20-1 and TRBJ2-7; TRBD2 aligns across 11 bases. Germline V lookup: CDR1 DFQATT, CDR2 SNEGSKA (reference sequence). The V gene end was trimmed by 5 bases and the J gene end by 3 bases; junction bases not matched to a gene: 6. This CDR3 is 14 amino acids long. The CDR3 DNA reads as TGCAGTGCTCAACTAGCGGGGGCCCGCTACGAGCAGTACGTC. Translation gives CSAQLAGARYEQYV.

In this sample, this clonotype turned up many times. This sequence joins TRBV25-1 and TRBJ1-6, with D possibly matching TRBD1 (5 bases). Trimming removed 3 bases at V and 9 bases at J, with 9 bases between. This CDR3 region has 13 residues. Per the germline V gene, CDR1 is MGHDK and CDR2 is SYGVNS. CDR3 sequence reads: CASSDRAGSPLHF. CDR3 bases: TGTGCCAGCAGTGACAGGGCTGGTTCACCCCTCCACTTT.

The V call is TRBV5-1, the J call TRBJ2-1, with 7 bases lining up with TRBD1. Germline V gene lookup returns CDR1 SGHRS and CDR2 YFSETQ. The CDR3 contains 16 residues. With V trimmed by 0 bases and J by 4 bases, 7 bases remained unmatched. CDR3 in DNA: TGCGCCAGCAGCTTGGCGAAGACAGGGTTTTACAATGAGCAGTTCTTC. This gives the protein CASSLAKTGFYNEQFF.

This clonotype was seen a few times. V gene TRBV4-1 combines with J gene TRBJ2-5; no reliable D call. The CDR3 runs to 16 residues. Germline assignment: CDR1 MGHRA and CDR2 YSYEKL. Trimming pared 3 bases from V and 1 base from J, leaving 15 bases between. CDR3 coding DNA: TGCGCCAGCAGCCAGGACGGGTTGGCCGGCCAAGAGACCCAGTACTTC. It translates to CASSQDGLAGQETQYF.

This clonotype was counted between two and nine times. The chain joins TRBV11-2 to TRBJ2-7, with a tentative D call TRBD1 (6 bases). Per the germline V gene, CDR1 is SGHAT and CDR2 is FQNNGV. The V end was cut by 2 bases, the J end by 5 bases, with 13 bases between. The CDR3 length is 14 residues. CDR3 sequence: CASSLFSGDHEQYV. The CDR3 nucleotides are TGTGCCAGCAGCTTATTTTCAGGGGACCACGAGCAGTACGTC.

The chain joins TRBV5-6 to TRBJ1-5, with D perhaps matching TRBD1 (5 bases). The V gene lost 0 bases and the J gene lost 1 base, with 11 bases spanning the gap. Germline V CDR1 and CDR2: SGHDT, YYEEEE. The CDR3 is 16 residues long. CDR3 nucleotides: TGTGCCAGCAGCTTGGCGGGACCGCGGAGCAATCAGCCCCAGCATTTT. This translates into CASSLAGPRSNQPQHF.

This clonotype was seen a few times. The chain's CDR3 is CASSLQAGYEQYV. The CDR3 DNA sequence: TGTGCCAGCAGTTTACAGGCGGGCTACGAGCAGTACGTC. V and J are TRBV12-3 or TRBV12-4 and TRBJ2-7; maybe TRBD2 (5 bases). This CDR3 spans 13 amino acids. Trimming pared 2 bases from V and 3 bases from J, leaving 8 bases between.

This clonotype was found many times. This chain links TRBV12-3 or TRBV12-4 with TRBJ2-2; no firm D call. V lost 3 bases, J lost 7 bases, and 9 bases lay in between. This CDR3 is 13 amino acids long. This chain's CDR3 is CASSFTESGELFF. For the CDR3, the DNA is TGTGCCAGCAGTTTCACCGAAAGCGGGGAGCTGTTTTTT.

This clonotype has just a few counts. This chain uses TRBV7-3 with TRBJ2-1; the match to TRBD2 covers 8 bases. Germline V gene lookup returns CDR1 SGHTA and CDR2 FQGTGA. This CDR3 region has 15 residues. Trimming took 2 bases from V and 6 from J; bases not matched to a gene: 6. The DNA of the CDR3 is TGTGCCAGCAGCTTATCGGGGGGGCAGATCAATGAGCAGTTCTTC. Translating gives CASSLSGGQINEQFF.